The 25 T cell receptor beta chains reported below all come from one sample, sequenced in a study of naive and memory T cell subsets. Two oligonucleotides, mixed equimolar, formed the beta constant-region primer covering TRBC1 and TRBC2. MiXCR, applied by TCRdb to the UMI-ligation and nested PCR reads, yields one record per CDR3 protein. Counted here are under 150,000 distinct CDR3 sequences, 15% to 20% occurring once; the ten biggest clones make up 0.14% to 0.15%. Sequenced material: naive CD4+ T cells from blood. The receptor source for this set is a human donor in good health.

This clonotype was counted at least ten times. This sequence joins TRBV10-3 and TRBJ2-1, with 8 positions matching TRBD2. V lost 6 bases to trimming and J lost 0 bases; unmatched junction nucleotides: 1. Germline V gene data show CDR1 as ENHRY and CDR2 as SYGVKD. This CDR3 region has 14 residues. The CDR3 here is CAISSGSSYNEQFF. The CDR3 DNA is TGTGCCATCAGCAGCGGGAGCTCCTACAATGAGCAGTTCTTC.

This clonotype was counted only a few times. The chain links TRBV7-2 to TRBJ1-2; D is unclear. The V gene lost 1 base and the J gene lost 4 bases, with 13 bases spanning the gap. Germline assignment: CDR1 SGHTA and CDR2 FQGNSA. The CDR3 contains 15 residues. The CDR3 sequence: CASSLDVSGVYGYTF. CDR3 DNA: TGTGCCAGCAGCTTAGATGTTTCCGGGGTCTATGGCTACACCTTC.

A few counts support this clonotype. The J gene is TRBJ2-3, the V gene TRBV10-3, with 13 bases that match TRBD2. There are 18 residues in the CDR3. Germline CDR1 ENHRY, CDR2 SYGVKD. V lost 3 bases and J lost 5; bases outside the gene matches: 11. CDR3 in amino acids: CAISEKQLAGGPGDTQYF. CDR3 sequence (DNA): TGTGCCATCAGTGAAAAACAACTAGCGGGAGGGCCGGGAGATACGCAGTATTTT.

This clonotype was picked up a small number of times. The CDR3 loop is CASGFQREGQPPYEQYF. The CDR3 DNA is TGTGCTAGTGGTTTCCAGCGGGAGGGCCAACCACCCTACGAGCAGTACTTC. V gene TRBV12-5 combines with J gene TRBJ2-7, with 10 bases matching TRBD2. Germline assignment: CDR1 LGHNT and CDR2 FRNRAP. J was trimmed by 2 bases and V by 3 bases; bases with no gene match: 10. This CDR3 comprises 17 residues.

V usage is TRBV7-2 and J usage is TRBJ2-7, with D perhaps given as TRBD1 or TRBD2 (6 bases each). This CDR3 has 15 amino acids. Germline V gene sequence: CDR1 SGHTA, CDR2 FQGNSA. V was trimmed by 1 base and J by 2 bases, leaving 12 bases between them. The CDR3: CASSLGVRGPYEQYF. CDR3 bases: TGTGCCAGCAGCTTAGGGGTCCGGGGGCCCTACGAGCAGTACTTC.

This clonotype has only a few counts. The chain couples TRBV6-5 to TRBJ1-1, with TRBD1 matching 8 bases. The CDR3 loop spans 13 amino acids. Trimming removed 10 bases from V and 1 base from J; junction bases left unmatched: 5. Germline loops: CDR1 MNHEY, CDR2 SVGAGI. CDR3 DNA: TGTGCCACCAACAGGGGGGGGAACACTGAAGCTTTCTTT. It encodes CATNRGGNTEAFF.

This clonotype occurred a few times. V is TRBV12-3 or TRBV12-4 and J is TRBJ2-4; no definite D call. The CDR3 runs 16 residues. The V end lost 3 bases, the J end lost 0 bases, and 12 bases lay between the germline ends. Written as DNA, the CDR3 is TGTGCCAGCAGTTTGGTGCAACCACTAGCCAAAAACATTCAGTACTTC. This translates into CASSLVQPLAKNIQYF.

The chain uses TRBV7-2 and TRBJ1-5; 9 nucleotides align to TRBD1. This CDR3 is built from 14 residues. Germline-derived CDR1 and CDR2 are SGHTA and FQGNSA. The V and J ends lost 1 base and 7 bases, in that order; junction bases with no gene match: 2. CDR3 amino acids: CASSLGTGDQPQHF. In DNA, the CDR3 is TGTGCCAGCAGCTTAGGGACAGGGGACCAGCCCCAGCATTTT. The full variable domain, its missing parts supplied by reference TRBV7-2 and TRBJ1-5, is GAGVSQSPSNKVTEKGKDVELRCDPISGHTALYWYRQSLGQGLEFLIYFQGNSAPDKSGLPSDRFSAERTGGSVSTLTIQRTQQEDSAVYLCASSLGTGDQPQHFGDGTRLSIL.

This clonotype showed up many times. The chain has TRBV5-6 and TRBJ2-1; no definite D call. Trimming pared 0 bases from V and 7 bases from J, leaving 11 bases between. CDR1 and CDR2 from the germline V gene are SGHDT and YYEEEE. This CDR3 spans 14 amino acids. The CDR3 spells CASSLGTPSNEQFF. The CDR3 nucleotides are TGTGCCAGCAGCTTGGGGACCCCGTCAAATGAGCAGTTCTTC.

This clonotype occurred a few times. The chain uses TRBV11-2 and TRBJ2-1; no clear D gene. Germline V gives CDR1 SGHAT, CDR2 FQNNGV. CDR3 length: 15 residues. V gave up 0 bases and J gave up 9 bases, with 15 bases separating them. Here the CDR3 reads CASSLETAFNGEQFF. As DNA, the CDR3 is TGTGCCAGCAGCTTAGAAACAGCCTTTAATGGTGAGCAGTTCTTC.

This chain joins TRBV5-4 and TRBJ2-1; D ambiguous. Between the trimmed V and J ends, which lost 4 bases and 0 bases, there was a span of 11 bases. Germline V lookup: CDR1 SGHNT, CDR2 YYREEE (reference sequence). The CDR3 is made up of 15 amino acids. As DNA, the CDR3 is TGTGCCAGCAGCAGCCCCGGCCACTCCTACAATGAGCAGTTCTTC. It codes for CASSSPGHSYNEQFF.

The chain recombines TRBV20-1 with TRBJ2-5, with 13 bases that match TRBD2. The CDR3 loop spans 14 amino acids. V lost 5 bases and J lost 4; bases outside the gene matches: 4. CDR1 and CDR2 (germline): DFQATT, SNEGSKA (reference sequence). CDR3: CSAVRTSGRETQYF. CDR3 nucleotide sequence: TGCAGTGCTGTCCGGACTAGCGGGAGAGAGACCCAGTACTTC.

The gene calls are TRBV7-8 and TRBJ1-1; D possibly corresponds to TRBD1 (6 bases). This CDR3 is built from 14 residues. CDR1 is SGHVS and CDR2 is FQNEAQ in the germline V gene. V lost 1 base and J 4 bases, leaving 10 bases between the germline ends. The CDR3 DNA sequence: TGTGCCAGCAGCTTAGAAGGGGGTATCACTGAAGCTTTCTTT. This sequence encodes CASSLEGGITEAFF.

This clonotype turned up a few times. The chain has TRBV20-1 and TRBJ2-1; 14 bases agree with TRBD2. The CDR3 is 20 amino acids. Germline loops: CDR1 DFQATT, CDR2 SNEGSKA (reference sequence). The V gene end was trimmed by 1 base and the J gene end by 7 bases; junction bases not matched to a gene: 18. CDR3 sequence reads: CSARVQGGLAGGPWINEQFF. The CDR3 DNA follows: TGCAGTGCTAGAGTGCAGGGTGGACTAGCGGGGGGCCCTTGGATTAATGAGCAGTTCTTC.

This clonotype was observed a few times. The J gene is TRBJ2-7, the V gene TRBV6-5; the D call may be TRBD1 or TRBD2 (5 bases each). The CDR3 sequence is 15 residues long. CDR1 is MNHEY and CDR2 is SVGAGI in the germline V gene. V was cut by 6 bases and J by 1 base, with 16 bases left in between. The CDR3 reads CASRGPWVGSYEQYF. The CDR3 bases are TGTGCCAGCAGGGGACCTTGGGTAGGGTCCTACGAGCAGTACTTC.

This clonotype came up a few times. The chain has TRBV6-5 and TRBJ1-5; D gene ambiguous. This CDR3 is built from 15 residues. Germline values: CDR1 MNHEY, CDR2 SVGAGI. The V end lost 2 bases, the J end lost 2 bases, and 10 bases lay between the germline ends. The CDR3 DNA sequence: TGTGCCAGCAGTTACACCCAAACTGGCAATCAGCCCCAGCATTTT. The encoded protein is CASSYTQTGNQPQHF.

The CDR3 loop reads CSVPGLAGDGELFF. Here the CDR3 DNA reads TGCAGCGTACCTGGACTAGCGGGAGATGGGGAGCTGTTTTTT. The chain employs TRBV29-1 and TRBJ2-2; 13 bases map to TRBD2. The CDR3 length is 14 residues. V trimming: 6 bases; J trimming: 8 bases; junction bases outside the gene matches: 6. The germline gives CDR1 SQVTM, CDR2 ANQGSEA.

The DNA of the CDR3 is TGCAGTGCTAGCCACAGCTCCTATAATTCACCCCTCCACTTT. As protein: CSASHSSYNSPLHF. The V call is TRBV20-1, the J call TRBJ1-6; D not resolved. Germline CDR1 DFQATT, CDR2 SNEGSKA (reference sequence). The CDR3 spans 14 residues. V shed 3 bases and J shed 0 bases, with 6 bases lying between them.

The genes are TRBV19 and TRBJ2-1; possibly TRBD1 for D (6 bases). V shed 4 bases and J shed 7 bases, with 17 bases lying between them. This CDR3 comprises 15 residues. CDR1 and CDR2 (germline): LNHDA, SQIVND (reference sequence). CDR3 sequence: CASSTPGAIKNEQFF. DNA for the CDR3: TGTGCCAGTAGTACCCCAGGGGCGATCAAAAATGAGCAGTTCTTC.

The chain couples TRBV14 to TRBJ2-2; perhaps TRBD1 as D (6 bases). The CDR3 spans 15 residues. The ends were cut back, 4 bases at V and 6 bases at J, with 15 bases in the middle. Looked up from germline, CDR1 is SGHDN and CDR2 is FVKESK. The CDR3 sequence: CASSRVITGSGELFF. CDR3 DNA: TGTGCCAGCAGCCGTGTCATAACAGGGTCCGGGGAGCTGTTTTTT.

The chain uses TRBV4-3 and TRBJ1-2; D uncertain. Per germline, CDR1 LGHNA and CDR2 YSLEER. The CDR3 spans 14 residues. The V gene lost 4 bases and the J gene lost 2 bases, with 11 bases spanning the gap. The CDR3 coding sequence is TGCGCCAGCAGCCCTGGGCAGAAAAACTATGGCTACACCTTC. Translated, it gives CASSPGQKNYGYTF.

The chain combines TRBV5-1 with TRBJ2-1, with TRBD2 identical over 11 bases. The junction had 7 bases not matched to a gene; V was cut back by 2 bases and J by 9 bases. CDR1 and CDR2 (germline): SGHRS, YFSETQ. This CDR3 region has 15 residues. The CDR3 bases are TGCGCCAGCAGCTTTATAGCGGGAGGGCCCGGTGAGCAGTTCTTC. It encodes CASSFIAGGPGEQFF.

The gene calls are TRBV6-5 and TRBJ1-6; D is perhaps TRBD1 (6 bases). There are 12 residues in the CDR3. V shed 5 bases and J shed 8 bases, with 7 bases lying between them. Germline lookup yields CDR1 MNHEY and CDR2 SVGAGI. CDR3 sequence (DNA): TGTGCCAGCAGTAGACAGGATTCACCCCTCCACTTT. Translating gives CASSRQDSPLHF.

This clonotype came up many times. Here the CDR3 DNA reads TGCGCCAGCAGCCCGGAAGGGACAGGGCTTAACACCGGGGAGCTGTTTTTT. Its protein is CASSPEGTGLNTGELFF. V gene TRBV5-1 combines with J gene TRBJ2-2; 9 bases line up with TRBD1. Germline V gene data show CDR1 as SGHRS and CDR2 as YFSETQ. Trimming took 4 bases from V and 2 from J; bases not matched to a gene: 9. The length of the CDR3 is 17 residues.

This clonotype has just a few counts. The J gene is TRBJ2-7, the V gene TRBV19; perhaps TRBD2 as D (6 bases). The germline V gene encodes CDR1 LNHDA and CDR2 SQIVND (reference sequence). V lost 3 bases and J 5 bases, leaving 14 bases between the germline ends. The CDR3 has 14 residues. Here the CDR3 reads CASSIGQGRNEQYF. CDR3 DNA: TGTGCCAGTAGTATCGGTCAAGGGAGGAACGAGCAGTACTTC.